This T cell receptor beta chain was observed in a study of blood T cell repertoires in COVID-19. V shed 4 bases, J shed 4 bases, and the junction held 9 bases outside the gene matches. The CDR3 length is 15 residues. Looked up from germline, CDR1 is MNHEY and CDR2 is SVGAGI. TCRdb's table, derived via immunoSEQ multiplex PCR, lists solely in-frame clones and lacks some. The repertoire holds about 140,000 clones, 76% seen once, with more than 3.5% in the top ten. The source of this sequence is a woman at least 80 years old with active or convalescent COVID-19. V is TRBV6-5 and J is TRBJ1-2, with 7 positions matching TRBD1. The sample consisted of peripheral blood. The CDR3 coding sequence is TGTGCCAGCAGTTCACAGGGGCCCAGACGCTATGGCTACACCTTC. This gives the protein CASSSQGPRRYGYTF.